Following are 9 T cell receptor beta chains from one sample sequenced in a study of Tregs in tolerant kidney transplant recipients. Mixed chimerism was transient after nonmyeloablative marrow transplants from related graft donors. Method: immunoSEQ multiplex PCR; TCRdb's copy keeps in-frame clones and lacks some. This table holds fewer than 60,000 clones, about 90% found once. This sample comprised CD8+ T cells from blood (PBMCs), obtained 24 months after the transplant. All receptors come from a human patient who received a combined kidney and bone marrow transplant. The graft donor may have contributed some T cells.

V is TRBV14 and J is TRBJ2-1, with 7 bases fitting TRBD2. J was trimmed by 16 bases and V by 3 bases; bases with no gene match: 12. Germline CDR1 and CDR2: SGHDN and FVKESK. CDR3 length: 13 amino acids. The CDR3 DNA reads TGTGCCAGCAGCCATTTAGCGGGTCCCGGCGCATTCTTC. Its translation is CASSHLAGPGAFF.

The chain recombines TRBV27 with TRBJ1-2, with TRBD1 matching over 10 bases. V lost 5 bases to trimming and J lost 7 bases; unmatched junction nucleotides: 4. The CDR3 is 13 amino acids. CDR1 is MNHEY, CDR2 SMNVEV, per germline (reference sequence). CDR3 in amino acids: CASSLGQGGGYTF. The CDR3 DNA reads TGTGCCAGCAGTCTCGGACAGGGGGGTGGCTACACCTTC.

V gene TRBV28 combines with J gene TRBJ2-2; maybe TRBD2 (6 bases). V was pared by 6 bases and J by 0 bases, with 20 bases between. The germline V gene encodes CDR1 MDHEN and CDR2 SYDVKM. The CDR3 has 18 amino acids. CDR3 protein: CASSLPRRLAPNTGELFF. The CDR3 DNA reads TGTGCCAGCAGCCTCCCCCGGCGGCTAGCGCCGAACACCGGGGAGCTGTTTTTT.

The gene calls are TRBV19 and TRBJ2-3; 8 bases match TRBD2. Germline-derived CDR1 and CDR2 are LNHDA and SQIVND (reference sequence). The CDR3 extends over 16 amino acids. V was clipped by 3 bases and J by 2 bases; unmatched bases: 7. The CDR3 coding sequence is TGTGCCAGTAGTATTAGAGCGGGAGCCACCACAGATACGCAGTATTTT. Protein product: CASSIRAGATTDTQYF.

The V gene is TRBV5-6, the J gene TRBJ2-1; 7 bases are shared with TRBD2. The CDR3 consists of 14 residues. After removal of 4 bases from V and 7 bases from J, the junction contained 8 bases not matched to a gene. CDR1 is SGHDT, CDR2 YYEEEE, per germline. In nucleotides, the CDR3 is TGTGCCAGCAGCCTGGGAAGGCGGGAGAATGAGCAGTTCTTC. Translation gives CASSLGRRENEQFF. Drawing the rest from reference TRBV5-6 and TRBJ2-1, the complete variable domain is DAGVTQSPTHLIKTRGQQVTLRCSPKSGHDTVSWYQQALGQGPQFIFQYYEEEERQRGNFPDRFSGHQFPNYSSELNVNALLLGDSALYLCASSLGRRENEQFFGPGTRLTVL.

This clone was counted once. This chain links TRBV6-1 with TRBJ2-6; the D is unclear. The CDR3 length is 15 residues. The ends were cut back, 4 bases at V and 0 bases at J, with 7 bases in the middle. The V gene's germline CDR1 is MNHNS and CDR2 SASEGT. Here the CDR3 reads CASSGLNSGANVLTF. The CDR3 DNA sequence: TGTGCCAGCAGTGGACTCAACTCTGGGGCCAACGTCCTGACTTTC.

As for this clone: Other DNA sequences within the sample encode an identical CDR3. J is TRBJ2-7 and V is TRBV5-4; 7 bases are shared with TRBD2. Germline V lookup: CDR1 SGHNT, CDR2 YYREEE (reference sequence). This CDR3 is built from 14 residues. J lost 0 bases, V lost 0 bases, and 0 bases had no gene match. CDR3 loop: CASSLERDSYEQYF. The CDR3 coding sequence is TGTGCCAGCAGCTTGGAGCGGGACTCCTACGAGCAGTACTTC.

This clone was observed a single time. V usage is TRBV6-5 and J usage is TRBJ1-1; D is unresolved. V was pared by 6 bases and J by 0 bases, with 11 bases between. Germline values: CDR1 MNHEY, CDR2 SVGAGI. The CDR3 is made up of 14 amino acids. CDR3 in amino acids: CASSLQSLNTEAFF. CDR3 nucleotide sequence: TGTGCCAGCAGCTTACAGAGCCTGAACACTGAAGCTTTCTTT.

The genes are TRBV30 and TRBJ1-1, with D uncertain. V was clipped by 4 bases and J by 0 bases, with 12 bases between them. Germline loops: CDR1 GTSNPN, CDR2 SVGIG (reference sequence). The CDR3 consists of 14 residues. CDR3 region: CAWIYGEMNTEAFF. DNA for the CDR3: TGTGCCTGGATATACGGAGAAATGAACACTGAAGCTTTCTTT.